This TCR beta chain was retrieved from a study of naive and memory T cell subsets. CD4 T cells were positively selected, then CD8 T cells from the CD4-negative fraction. Turning to this clonotype: Its antigen remains unknown.

The CDR3 sequence is 16 residues long. Trimming pared 5 bases from V and 5 bases from J, leaving 21 bases between. Germline V CDR1 and CDR2: MDHEN, SYDVKM. Both TRBC1 and TRBC2 were covered by a beta constant-region primer of two equimolar oligonucleotides. Four rounds of PCR amplified the ligated cDNA using nested alpha and beta constant-region primers plus SP2. The cDNA 3' end received a ligated single-stranded oligonucleotide carrying the SP2 primer and a 12-nucleotide UMI. Via MiXCR, TCRdb re-called the UMI-ligation and nested PCR reads, giving one row per CDR3 protein. In the table there are approximately 150,000 distinct CDR3 sequences, roughly 22% of which are singletons. Study-wide results and caveats: Clonotypes here are unpaired alpha or beta chain sequences. A few larger clonotypes appeared in naive repertoires, especially CD8, possibly memory cells re-expressing CD45RA.

Source material: naive CD4+ T cells from blood. The receptor was derived from a human donor in good health. The rearrangement uses TRBV28 and TRBJ1-1; TRBD1 is a possible D gene (5 bases). CDR3 loop: CASSPNYIGARTEAFF. Written as DNA, the CDR3 is TGTGCCAGCAGTCCTAATTATATAGGGGCGAGGACTGAAGCTTTCTTT.